This T cell receptor beta chain was profiled in a study of T cell responses to AZD1222 COVID-19 vaccine. Study context: Pooled in the analysis were second doses at about 4 or about 12 weeks.

The table came from immunoSEQ multiplex PCR; TCRdb's copy has only in-frame clones and leaves some out. The table shows 130,000 to 150,000 clones, with around 93% occurring only once. In its sample, this clone was seen once. What it binds is not known. Study observations and caveats: The study identified only a handful of AZD1222 recipients as seropositive at baseline. Among spike-specific TCRs, nearly half reportedly target unmutated variant regions. Donors were largely white British and mainly female; clonal diversity was possibly underestimated.

V trimming: 6 bases; J trimming: 1 base; junction bases outside the gene matches: 7. The CDR3 totals 15 residues. CDR1 and CDR2 from the germline V gene are MNHEY and SVGAGI. The gene calls are TRBV6-5 and TRBJ2-5, with 8 nucleotides matching TRBD1. The clonotype originates from an adult in good health. The specimen comprised peripheral blood, sampled on day 0 of AZD1222 vaccination. The CDR3 reads CASRLYRGTQETQYF. CDR3 coding DNA: TGTGCCAGCAGGCTCTACAGGGGGACCCAAGAGACCCAGTACTTC.